This TCR beta chain was documented in a study of OX40 agonist ivuxolimab in advanced cancers. Study in general: About 40% of patients had received prior checkpoint inhibitor therapy.

Excluded were patients having autoimmune disease history or systemic immunosuppression. Profiling relied on immunoSEQ multiplex PCR, and the TCRdb table lists in-frame clones only, not all of them. The table records roughly 90,000 clones, roughly 93% of them present only once. Specimen: CD4+ or CD8+ T cells sorted from blood, collected in a trial of the OX40 agonist ivuxolimab. This TCR derives from an adult with an advanced solid tumor such as melanoma, head and neck, liver or kidney cancer.

The CDR3 here is CASSVDEEAGPNEQFF. CDR3 in DNA: TGTGCCAGCAGCGTAGACGAGGAGGCGGGGCCAAATGAGCAGTTCTTC. The rearrangement joins TRBV9 to TRBJ2-1; D may be TRBD2 (6 bases). The CDR3 is 16 amino acids. Trimming cost V 0 bases and J 7 bases, with 17 bases left between them. Germline V gene sequence: CDR1 SGDLS, CDR2 YYNGEE.